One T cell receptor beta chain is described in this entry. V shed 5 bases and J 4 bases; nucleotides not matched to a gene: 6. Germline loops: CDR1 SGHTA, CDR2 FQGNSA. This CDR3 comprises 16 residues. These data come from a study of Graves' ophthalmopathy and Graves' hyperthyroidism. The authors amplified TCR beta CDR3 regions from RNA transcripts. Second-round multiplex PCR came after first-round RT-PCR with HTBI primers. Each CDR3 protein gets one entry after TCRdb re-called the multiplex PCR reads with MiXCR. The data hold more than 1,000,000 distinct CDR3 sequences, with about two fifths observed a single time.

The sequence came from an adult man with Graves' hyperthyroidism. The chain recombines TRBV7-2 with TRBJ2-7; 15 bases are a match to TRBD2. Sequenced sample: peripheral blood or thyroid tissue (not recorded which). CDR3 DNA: TGTGCCAGCAGCAAAGGGACTAGCGGGAGGTTATACGAGCAGTACTTC. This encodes CASSKGTSGRLYEQYF.